This T cell receptor (beta chain) is drawn from a study of human T cells and chemical hapten exposure. Via MiXCR, TCRdb re-called the RACE reads, giving one row per CDR3 protein. The sample lists a few hundred thousand distinct CDR3 sequences; around 5% were seen once. Specified time point: pre-sensitization, week 0. Treatment denoted: therapeutic diphenylcyclopropenone sensitization with weekly scalp DPC. Trimming removed 2 bases at V and 5 bases at J, with 10 bases between. This CDR3 comprises 13 residues. In germline, CDR1 is SEHNR, CDR2 FQNEAQ (reference sequence). Sequencing used whole blood, obtained in connection with sensitization to the hapten diphenylcyclopropenone (DPC). The chain is built from TRBV7-9 and TRBJ2-7; the D gene could be TRBD1 or TRBD2 (5 bases each). This receptor was taken from a woman aged 18-35 years with alopecia areata. Some clones in this sample may be carry-over from other donors' samples. CDR3 sequence: CASSLSGRDEQYF. The CDR3 region has the DNA TGTGCCAGCAGCTTATCGGGGCGGGACGAGCAGTACTTC.